This T cell receptor beta chain came from a study of shared clonotypes between healthy human individuals (dated by TCRdb to about 2020). Regarding the complete study: The cohort included a few men and a couple of women between 18 and 49 years of age. For each donor, CD4 naive and CD4 memory were each given three plates, CD8 naive was given two plates, and CD8 memory was given one plate. The study deeply sequenced blood TCR repertoires of several healthy adults to estimate repertoire size and the extent of clonotype sharing between individuals. Different laboratories and diverse techniques were used to prepare libraries and sequence TCR repertoires, to increase sequencing depth and limit assay-specific biases. Leukapheresis yielded between about 0.85 and 10 billion PBMCs per donor.

Details on this clone: Its antigen is still unknown. The record has no base qualities; no much larger clone is one base away.

Donors were healthy HIV-negative adults with no recently reported acute infections or vaccinations. Every donor was a Caucasian adult residing in Nashville, Tennessee, USA. CD4+ T cells were enriched through magnetic negative selection, after which naive cells were positively selected on CD45RA and the remaining negative fraction served as the memory subset. Blood was collected by leukapheresis, and PBMCs were isolated by Ficoll-Histopaque density gradient centrifugation and then cryopreserved in liquid nitrogen vapor phase. Analytical flow cytometry was used to check the purity and quantity of each magnetically sorted T cell population. Each sorted fraction had its genomic DNA isolated and then quantified by UV absorbance on a Nanodrop 2000c. TCR CDR3 regions were amplified from genomic DNA by multiplex PCR using the deep immunoSEQ assay. Genomic DNA extracted from each cell subset was distributed evenly over all wells of several immunoSEQ 96-well plates, and each plate served as one replicate. Each replicate PCR for sorted subsets received about 180 ng genomic DNA, equal to about 30,000 T cell genomes. Purified libraries were quantified with a Qubit 3.0 fluorometer, sized on a Bioanalyzer 2100, and re-quantified with the KAPA Library Quantification kit. Every immunoSEQ 96-well plate was sequenced on a dedicated single-read 150-cycle Illumina NextSeq 550 flow cell. The paper's data handling went like this. Because the immunoSEQ output included only junctional sequences and no quality scores, the filtering could not be the same as the filtering used for full-length reads. To assign V/J genes and CDR3, sequences were annotated using PyIR, a Python wrapper for IgBLAST v1.9, with IMGT germline references. Any read was removed if the V/J assignment was weak (E-value above 1e-6), the CDR3 was missing, or the read contained stop codons, out-of-frame junctions, or ambiguous translated residues. V3J clonotypes were defined by identical inferred V gene, J gene, and CDR3 amino acid sequence. Percentage overlap between repertoires was calculated by dividing the number of shared unique clonotypes by the size of the smaller repertoire. Repertoire richness was assessed with RTK rarefaction, the Chao1 estimator, and Recon v2.1 estimates of unobserved clonotypes. For all TCRbeta clonotypes obtained by the gDNA method from four donors, generation probabilities were computed with OLGA. Drawn from immuneACCESS, this table holds only the in-frame rearrangements with V and J called that TCRdb kept. Clones are partly lost; checked studies trace under half to an unresolved V gene and leave the rest unexplained. V and J calls and clone size are given by that table; D and trimming were obtained from the DNA. The sample table lists fewer than 3 million clones, roughly 92% of them with a count of one. The ten largest account for 0.3% to 0.4% of the sample.

The CDR3 measures 15 amino acids from cysteine to phenylalanine. Only CDR3 DNA is held: 45 bases, read in frame from base 1. CDR1 and CDR2, looked up from the germline V gene (reference sequence), are SEHNR and FQNEAQ. Trimming accounts for 6 bases at V and 4 bases at J, while the number of junction bases matched to no gene is 8. Overall study results and their limits: Rarefaction of sorted-subset datasets indicated incomplete sequencing despite the large sequencing depth. Pairwise subsampling indicated that sequencing depth was expected to affect the degree of clonotype sharing among donors. Naive subsets generally had larger estimated clonotype richness than memory subsets did. Because the study included only a small number of donors, the genetic and exposure-history diversity represented was limited. Sampling was restricted to blood, and TCR repertoires in tissues likely differ from the TCR repertoires found in blood. Across a handful of donors, 5% to 6% of naive CD4, approximately 3.6% of naive CD8, 2% to 2.5% of memory CD4, and about 0.4% of memory CD8 clonotypes were shared. Clonotypes shared by all four sorted-subset donors showed higher generation probabilities than non-shared clonotypes.

This TCR was recovered from a man in his late teens or twenties in good health. Some clones in this sample may be carry-over from other donors' samples. The chain joins TRBV7-9 to TRBJ2-3, with 9 bases aligning to TRBD1. The sample comprised naive CD4+ T cells from PBMCs. The sample's cell subset or site label, in plain terms: CD45RA+ positively selected. The nucleotides read TGTGCCAGCAGTGTTAACAGGGGGCTGGCAGATACGCAGTATTTT. This is translated as CASSVNRGLADTQYF.